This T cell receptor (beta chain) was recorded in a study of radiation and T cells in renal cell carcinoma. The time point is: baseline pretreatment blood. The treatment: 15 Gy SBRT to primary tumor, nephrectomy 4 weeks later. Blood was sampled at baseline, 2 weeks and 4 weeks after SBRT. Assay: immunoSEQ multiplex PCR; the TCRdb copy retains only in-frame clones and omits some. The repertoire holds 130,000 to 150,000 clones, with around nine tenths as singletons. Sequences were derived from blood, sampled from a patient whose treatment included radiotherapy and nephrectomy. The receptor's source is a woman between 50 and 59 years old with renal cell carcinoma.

The CDR3 nucleotides read TGTGCCAGCAGCCGACGAGAGTATATCTCCGGGAACACTGAAGCTTTCTTT. This sequence encodes CASSRREYISGNTEAFF. The rearrangement uses TRBV11-3 and TRBJ1-1; D unresolved. V shed 5 bases and J shed 1 base, with 20 bases lying between them. The CDR3 consists of 17 residues. In germline, CDR1 is SGHNT, CDR2 YENEEA.